These T cell receptor beta chains were read from a single sample in a study of shared clonotypes between healthy human individuals. The method was immunoSEQ multiplex PCR; TCRdb's version includes in-frame clones alone and lacks a portion of them. The profile shows some 650,000 clones, roughly 97% of them singletons. The sequenced material came from naive CD4+ T cells sorted from blood. These receptors were taken from a woman aged 30 to 39 in good health. CDR3s include the opening cysteine and the closing phenylalanine or tryptophan. Fields, in order: V gene, clone size, D gene, J gene, CDR3 DNA, CDR3 protein. A D gene is named only where the DNA matches it firmly. Some rows mark clone size as missing; the rest say once, few, many or name a class of expanded clone.

TRBV10-3	NA	TRBD1	TRBJ1-2	TGTGCCATCAGTGGAATTTTTGGCAGGGGGCACTATGGCTACACCTTC	CAISGIFGRGHYGYTF
TRBV7-2	once	NA	TRBJ2-2	TGTGCCAGCAGCACGAGCCGGCTCACCGGGGAGCTGTTTTTT	CASSTSRLTGELFF
TRBV27	NA	TRBD1	TRBJ1-1	TGTGCCAGCAGTTCATACCCCCAGGGGGCAATCACTGAAGCTTTCTTT	CASSSYPQGAITEAFF
TRBV10-1	NA	NA	TRBJ2-3	TGCGCCAGCAGTGATGGGTCGGAGCTTAGCACAGATACGCAGTATTTT	CASSDGSELSTDTQYF
TRBV19	few	NA	TRBJ1-5	TGTGCCAGTAGTATAGGGGGAGGGTATAGCAATCAGCCCCAGCATTTT	CASSIGGGYSNQPQHF
TRBV5-1	NA	NA	TRBJ2-1	TGCGCCAGCAGCTTGGTGGCTCCAAGCTCCTACAATGAGCAGTTCTTC	CASSLVAPSSYNEQFF
TRBV28	NA	NA	TRBJ2-6	TGTGCCAGCAGCGGAACTGGGGCCAACGTCCTGACTTTC	CASSGTGANVLTF
TRBV7-9	once	TRBD2	TRBJ2-3	TGTGCCAGCAGCCAACGACTAGCGGCTTACACAGATACGCAGTATTTT	CASSQRLAAYTDTQYF
TRBV7-9	NA	TRBD2	TRBJ2-2	TGTGCCAGCAGCTTACAGCGGGAGCAGTCCGGGGAGCTGTTTTTT	CASSLQREQSGELFF
TRBV11-2	NA	TRBD1	TRBJ1-2	TGTGCCAGCAGCTTGGACAGGGTGTATGGCTACACCTTC	CASSLDRVYGYTF
TRBV28	NA	NA	TRBJ2-7	TGTGCCAGCAGTTTATCCGGGGATGGGCAGTACTTC	CASSLSGDGQYF
TRBV9	NA	TRBD1	TRBJ1-1	TGTGCCAGCAGCATACAGGGGAGGAACACTGAAGCTTTCTTT	CASSIQGRNTEAFF
TRBV6-5	NA	NA	TRBJ1-1	TGTGCCATCAGTTCGAGACAGCTGAACACTGAAGCTTTCTTT	CAISSRQLNTEAFF